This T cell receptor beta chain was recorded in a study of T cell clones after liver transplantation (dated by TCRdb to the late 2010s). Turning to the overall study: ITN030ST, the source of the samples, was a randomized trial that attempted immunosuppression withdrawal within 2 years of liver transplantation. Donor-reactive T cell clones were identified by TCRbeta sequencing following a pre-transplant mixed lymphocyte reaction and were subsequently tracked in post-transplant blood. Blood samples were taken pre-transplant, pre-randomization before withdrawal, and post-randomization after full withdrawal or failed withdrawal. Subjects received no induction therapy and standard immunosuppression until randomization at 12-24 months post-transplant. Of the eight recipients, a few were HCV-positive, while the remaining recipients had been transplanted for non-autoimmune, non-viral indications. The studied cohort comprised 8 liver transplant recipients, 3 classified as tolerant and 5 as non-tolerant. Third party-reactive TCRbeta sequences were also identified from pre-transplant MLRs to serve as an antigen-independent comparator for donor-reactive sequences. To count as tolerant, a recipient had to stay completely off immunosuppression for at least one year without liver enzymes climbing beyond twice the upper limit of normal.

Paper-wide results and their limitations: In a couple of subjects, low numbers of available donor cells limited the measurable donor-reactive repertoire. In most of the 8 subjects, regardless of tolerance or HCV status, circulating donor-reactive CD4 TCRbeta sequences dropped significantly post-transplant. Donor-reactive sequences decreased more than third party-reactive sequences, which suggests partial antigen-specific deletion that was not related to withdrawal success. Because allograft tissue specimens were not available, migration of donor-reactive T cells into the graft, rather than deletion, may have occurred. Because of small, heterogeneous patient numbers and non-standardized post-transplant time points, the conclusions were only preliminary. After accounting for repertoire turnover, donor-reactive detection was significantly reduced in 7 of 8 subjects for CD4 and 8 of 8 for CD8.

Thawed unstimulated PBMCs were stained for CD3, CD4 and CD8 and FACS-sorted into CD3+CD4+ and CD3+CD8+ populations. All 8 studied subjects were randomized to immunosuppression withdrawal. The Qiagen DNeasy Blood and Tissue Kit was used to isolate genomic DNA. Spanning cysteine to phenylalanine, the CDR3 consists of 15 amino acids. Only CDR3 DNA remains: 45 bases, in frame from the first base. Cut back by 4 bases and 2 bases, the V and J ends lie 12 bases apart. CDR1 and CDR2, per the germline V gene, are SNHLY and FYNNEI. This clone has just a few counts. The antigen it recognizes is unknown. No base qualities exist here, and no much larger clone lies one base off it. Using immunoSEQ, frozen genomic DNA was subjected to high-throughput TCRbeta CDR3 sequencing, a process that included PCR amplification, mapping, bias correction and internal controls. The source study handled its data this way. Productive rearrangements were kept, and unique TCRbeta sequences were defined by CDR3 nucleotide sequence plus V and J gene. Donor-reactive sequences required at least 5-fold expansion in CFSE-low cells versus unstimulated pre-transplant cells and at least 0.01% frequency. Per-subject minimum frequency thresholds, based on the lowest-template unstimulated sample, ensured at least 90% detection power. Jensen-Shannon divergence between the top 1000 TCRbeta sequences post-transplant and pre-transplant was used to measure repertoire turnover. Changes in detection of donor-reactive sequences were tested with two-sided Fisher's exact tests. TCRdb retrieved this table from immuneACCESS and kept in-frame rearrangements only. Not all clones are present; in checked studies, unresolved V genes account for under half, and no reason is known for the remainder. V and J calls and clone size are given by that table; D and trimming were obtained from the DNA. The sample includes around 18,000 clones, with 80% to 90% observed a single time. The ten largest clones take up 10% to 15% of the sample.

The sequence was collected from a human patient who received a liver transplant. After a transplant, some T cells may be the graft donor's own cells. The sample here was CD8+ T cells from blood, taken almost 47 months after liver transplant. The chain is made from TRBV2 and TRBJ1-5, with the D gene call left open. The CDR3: CASSGARVGNQPQHF. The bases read TGTGCCAGCAGTGGGGCTCGGGTGGGCAATCAGCCCCAGCATTTT.